The 4 T cell receptor beta chains below all came from one sample that was sequenced in a study of T cell responses to AZD1222 COVID-19 vaccine (dated by TCRdb to the early 2020s). The library was built by means of the immunoSEQ multiplex PCR assay. The source is immuneACCESS, and TCRdb retained only in-frame sequences with V and J called. Part of the clones is not carried over; for the studies checked, unresolved V genes explain less than half of this, and the remainder is unexplained. The sample table on file contains over 120,000 clones. The top ten clonotypes cover roughly 2% of the sample. According to the study, the label for this sample's time point signals: baseline before first vaccination. The sequencing sample was made of peripheral blood. The source of these receptors is an adult in good health.

The V gene is TRBV7-9, the J gene TRBJ1-6, with D maybe TRBD1 (5 bases). Per the germline V gene, CDR1 is SEHNR and CDR2 is FQNEAQ (reference sequence). The CDR3 has 14 amino acids. The ends were cut back, 3 bases at V and 8 bases at J, with 11 bases in the middle. The chain's CDR3 is CASSLSGFDSPLHF. DNA for the CDR3: TGTGCCAGCAGCTTGTCAGGGTTCGATTCACCCCTCCACTTT.

CDR3 bases: TGCGCCAGCAGCAGGGACAGGGAGACCGGGGAGCTGTTTTTT. Translating gives CASSRDRETGELFF. The chain carries TRBV4-1 and TRBJ2-2; 9 nucleotides agree with TRBD1. Germline V gene lookup returns CDR1 MGHRA and CDR2 YSYEKL. The CDR3 consists of 14 residues. The V and J ends lost 5 bases and 5 bases, in that order; junction bases with no gene match: 3.

The rearrangement links TRBV7-3 to TRBJ2-7, with 9 bases that match TRBD1. The V segment lost 5 bases and the J segment 3 bases; nucleotides outside the gene matches: 2. This CDR3 is built from 13 residues. Germline lookup yields CDR1 SGHTA and CDR2 FQGTGA. Here the CDR3 reads CASSPTGGYEQYF. The CDR3 coding sequence is TGTGCCAGCAGCCCGACAGGGGGCTACGAGCAGTACTTC.

The CDR3 sequence: CASSRGTAAGNQPQHF. Written as DNA, the CDR3 is TGTGCCAGTAGTAGGGGGACAGCCGCTGGCAATCAGCCCCAGCATTTT. The V gene is TRBV19, the J gene TRBJ1-5, with 7 nucleotides matching TRBD1. The CDR3 loop spans 16 amino acids. Trimming at V came to 4 bases and at J to 2 bases, leaving 8 bases not matched to a gene. CDR1 and CDR2 from the germline V gene are LNHDA and SQIVND (reference sequence).